The clone carrying this T cell receptor (beta chain) was seen only a few times. Its antigen is undetermined. This record comes from a study of cytomegalovirus exposure and HLA in healthy donors. About the research overall: Falling in the Caucasian-associated ancestry cluster were roughly 86% of 350 to 400 genotyped donors.

Germline values: CDR1 SEHNR, CDR2 FQNEAQ (reference sequence). V gave up 1 base and J gave up 2 bases, with 3 bases separating them. The CDR3 totals 13 residues. Study results and limitations: A few CMV-associated chains proved CMV antigen-specific in vitro. The authors enumerated 180 or so TCR beta chains as linked to cytomegalovirus.

PCR used 60 Vbeta primers and 13 Jbeta primers. Assay used: immunoSEQ multiplex PCR; TCRdb lists only in-frame clones, some missing. This sample yields about 240,000 clones, of which approximately 81% are seen a single time; almost 8% belongs to the top ten. The source material was PBMCs. The J gene is TRBJ1-5, the V gene TRBV7-9; D remains unclear. The sequence was obtained from a woman in her sixties or seventies in good health and CMV-seropositive. CDR3 in amino acids: CASSLVGNQPQHF. The CDR3 DNA reads TGTGCCAGCAGCTTAGTAGGCAATCAGCCCCAGCATTTT.